The 14 T cell receptor beta chains below all came from one sample that was sequenced in a study of glioma-infiltrating T cells after dendritic cell vaccination. Time point of the sample: after dendritic cell vaccination, including at tumor progression/relapse. The vaccine used monocyte-derived dendritic cells pulsed overnight with autologous tumor lysate. Data came from immunoSEQ multiplex PCR; TCRdb stores just in-frame clones and leaves some out. The sample holds about 2,600 clones, 70% to 90% seen once. The specimen comprised tumor tissue, sampled after dendritic cell vaccination. These receptor sequences come from a human donor with glioblastoma.

J is TRBJ1-2 and V is TRBV7-3, with D tentatively TRBD1 (6 bases). The CDR3 covers 13 residues. Trimming removed 2 bases at V and 6 bases at J, with 10 bases between. Germline CDR1 reads SGHTA; CDR2 reads FQGTGA. CDR3 DNA sequence: TGTGCCAGCAGCTTATCAGGGGAGAATGGCTACACCTTC. The encoded protein is CASSLSGENGYTF.

This clone was observed a few times. The V and J genes are TRBV11-2 and TRBJ2-5, with D possibly TRBD2 on 7 matching bases. Trimming took off 2 bases at V and 3 bases at J, with 22 bases between the two ends. CDR3 length: 18 residues. Germline lookup yields CDR1 SGHAT and CDR2 FQNNGV. This CDR3 reads CASSLSVDVRGGEETQYF. The CDR3 nucleotides are TGTGCCAGCAGCTTAAGTGTCGATGTAAGGGGGGGGGAAGAGACCCAGTACTTC.

The CDR3 sequence: CAWVQDYYGYTF. The CDR3 bases are TGTGCCTGGGTACAGGATTACTATGGCTACACCTTC. V is TRBV30 and J is TRBJ1-2, with D possibly being TRBD1 (5 bases). V shed 5 bases and J shed 3 bases, with 10 bases lying between them. The CDR3 is 12 amino acids. Germline CDR1 and CDR2: GTSNPN and SVGIG (reference sequence).

The gene calls are TRBV5-1 and TRBJ1-1; maybe TRBD1 (6 bases). The CDR3 extends over 14 amino acids. Trimming took off 3 bases at V and 4 bases at J, with 13 bases between the two ends. In germline, CDR1 is SGHRS, CDR2 YFSETQ. CDR3 sequence: CASSSDSSITEAFF. The CDR3 DNA follows: TGCGCCAGCAGCTCGGACAGTAGCATCACTGAAGCTTTCTTT.

This sequence joins TRBV27 and TRBJ1-1, with 9 bases that match TRBD1. CDR3 length: 15 amino acids. V lost 0 bases and J lost 8; bases outside the gene matches: 7. Germline CDR1 MNHEY, CDR2 SMNVEV (reference sequence). CDR3 DNA sequence: TGTGCCAGCAGTTTATCGGGGACAGGGTGGTCGGAAGCTTTCTTT. Protein: CASSLSGTGWSEAFF.

The chain combines TRBV30 with TRBJ1-1; no definite D call. V lost 5 bases to trimming and J lost 1 base, with 11 bases between them. Germline values: CDR1 GTSNPN, CDR2 SVGIG (reference sequence). This CDR3 region has 13 residues. CDR3 residues: CAWAWERNTEAFF. In nucleotides, the CDR3 is TGTGCCTGGGCCTGGGAGAGGAACACTGAAGCTTTCTTT.

The chain has TRBV23-1 and TRBJ2-3; possible D gene TRBD2, 6 bases. TRBV23-1 is sorted into the ORF group, with uncertain function. This CDR3 comprises 14 residues. Trimming cost V 1 base and J 6 bases, with 11 bases left between them. The chain's CDR3 is CASSQYPSADTQYF. CDR3 DNA: TGCGCCAGCAGTCAATACCCTAGCGCGGATACGCAGTATTTT.

In its sample, this clone was seen once. This chain joins TRBV7-9 and TRBJ1-2, with TRBD1 matching 8 bases. Germline V gene sequence: CDR1 SEHNR, CDR2 FQNEAQ (reference sequence). Trimming cost V 3 bases and J 8 bases; bases outside gene matches: 8. CDR3 size: 14 residues. This CDR3 reads CASSLDGQGDGYTF. DNA for the CDR3: TGTGCCAGCAGCTTGGATGGACAGGGCGACGGCTACACCTTC.

The genes are TRBV13 and TRBJ1-2; 8 nucleotides agree with TRBD1. The germline V gene encodes CDR1 PRHDT and CDR2 FYEKMQ (reference sequence). V gave up 5 bases and J gave up 8 bases; unmatched junction bases: 13. The CDR3 length is 15 residues. The CDR3 region has the DNA TGTGCCAGCAGCCTGCGGACAGGGATCATGGGCGGCTACACCTTC. Translation: CASSLRTGIMGGYTF. The whole variable domain, filled in from reference TRBV13 and TRBJ1-2, reads AAGVIQSPRHLIKEKRETATLKCYPIPRHDTVYWYQQGPGQDPQFLISFYEKMQSDKGSIPDRFSAQQFSDYHSELNMSSLELGDSALYFCASSLRTGIMGGYTFGSGTRLTVV.

The chain uses TRBV30 and TRBJ1-2; TRBD1 matches at 8 bases. CDR3 length equals 15 residues. Germline CDR1 reads GTSNPN; CDR2 reads SVGIG (reference sequence). V lost 7 bases, J lost 3 bases, and 13 bases stayed unmatched. The CDR3 DNA reads TGTGCCTCCTTTCCCCTGGAACAGGGGGACTATGGCTACACCTTC. Residues: CASFPLEQGDYGYTF.

The rearrangement uses TRBV4-1 and TRBJ2-7; TRBD1 matches 7 bases. CDR1 and CDR2 (germline): MGHRA, YSYEKL. The ends lost 1 base at V and 1 base at J; junction bases unmatched: 4. The CDR3 loop spans 15 amino acids. The CDR3 here is CASSQAGDRSYEQYF. The CDR3 DNA reads as TGCGCCAGCAGCCAAGCAGGGGACAGATCCTACGAGCAGTACTTC.

This clone occurred once. The CDR3 region has the DNA TGTGCCAGCAGCTTATCGCAGGGGGCTTTTTCAGGTGGCTACACCTTC. This sequence encodes CASSLSQGAFSGGYTF. The genes are TRBV11-3 and TRBJ1-2, with 8 bases lining up with TRBD1. The CDR3 totals 16 residues. The J segment lost 7 bases and the V segment lost 2 bases, leaving 12 bases of the junction unmatched. In germline, CDR1 is SGHNT, CDR2 YENEEA.

This CDR3 is CASSHGASGISGANVLTF. The DNA for the CDR3 is TGCGCCAGCAGCCATGGCGCATCAGGGATCTCTGGGGCCAACGTCCTGACTTTC. The V call is TRBV4-3, the J call TRBJ2-6; weak D call: TRBD1 (5 bases). CDR1 and CDR2 (germline): LGHNA, YSLEER. The CDR3 is made up of 18 amino acids. Trimming left V 3 bases short and J 0 bases short, with 15 bases between.

The chain couples TRBV7-6 to TRBJ2-3; TRBD2 matches at 8 bases. J lost 6 bases, V lost 5 bases, and 16 bases had no gene match. There are 17 residues in the CDR3. The germline V gene has CDR1 SGHVS and CDR2 FNYEAQ. The CDR3 nucleotides read TGTGCCAGCAGCCTTAAGGTTACGGGGGGGCCTTCTGATACGCAGTATTTT. This encodes CASSLKVTGGPSDTQYF.